One sample yielded the 5 T cell receptor beta chains listed below, sequenced in a study of long-term antiretroviral therapy in people with HIV. A v3.0 immunoSEQ assay was performed at survey level. Some clones are missing from TCRdb's copy, which holds only in-frame ones; the method was immunoSEQ multiplex PCR. The sample shows approximately 22,000 clones, around four fifths of them seen only once. Sequenced material: unsorted PBMCs, taken 1.9 years after starting antiretroviral therapy. Receptors originate from a woman in her forties or fifties with HIV.

The chain has TRBV28 and TRBJ1-5; no firm D call. Germline assignment: CDR1 MDHEN and CDR2 SYDVKM. This CDR3 region has 12 residues. Deletions cut 3 bases from V and 6 bases from J, with 6 bases between. The CDR3 loop reads CASSLPGQPQHF. The CDR3 DNA follows: TGTGCCAGCAGTTTGCCTGGTCAGCCCCAGCATTTT.

DNA of the CDR3: TGTGCCAGCAGCTCTGGGGCCGGGGAGCTGTTTTTT. Translated: CASSSGAGELFF. The V and J genes are TRBV7-9 and TRBJ2-2; D uncertain. CDR1 is SEHNR, CDR2 FQNEAQ, per germline (reference sequence). Trimming left V 4 bases short and J 6 bases short, with 6 bases between. The CDR3 has 12 residues.

The CDR3 sequence is CASSSPTGTGQPQHF. Here the CDR3 DNA reads TGTGCCAGCAGTTCTCCCACAGGCACCGGTCAGCCCCAGCATTTT. V is TRBV28 and J is TRBJ1-5; maybe TRBD1 (5 bases). The germline V gene encodes CDR1 MDHEN and CDR2 SYDVKM. The germline V and J ends were trimmed by 4 bases and 6 bases, with 16 bases remaining between them. This CDR3 comprises 15 residues.

This clone was observed a single time. The CDR3 DNA reads TGCGCCAGCAGCCAAGTTGGGCAGGGGCAGGGTGAAAAACTGTTTTTT. The encoded protein is CASSQVGQGQGEKLFF. This chain links TRBV4-1 with TRBJ1-4, with a possible D match to TRBD1 (6 bases). Trimming left V 1 base short and J 7 bases short, with 16 bases between. CDR1 and CDR2 (germline): MGHRA, YSYEKL. CDR3 size: 16 residues.

The chain links TRBV7-3 to TRBJ2-5, with a tentative D call TRBD1 (6 bases). CDR3 size: 13 residues. Germline-derived CDR1 and CDR2 are SGHTA and FQGTGA. The ends were cut back, 1 base at V and 5 bases at J, with 8 bases in the middle. DNA of the CDR3: TGTGCCAGCAGCTTAAATAGGGGGGAGACCCAGTACTTC. It translates to CASSLNRGETQYF.